This T cell receptor beta chain was captured in a study of cytomegalovirus exposure and HLA in healthy donors (dated by TCRdb to 2016 to 2017). About the study as a whole: An earlier analysis of approximately 550 of the donors reported 250 to 350 Gb of sequence data and 100 million to 130 million unique TCR beta sequences from 150 million to 200 million T cells. About 330 gigabases of sequencing data and about 92 million unique TCR sequences made up an early release that covered 500 to 700 HLA-typed donors. Of the approximately 400 genotyped donors, about 84% fell in the genetic ancestry cluster associated with self-reported Caucasian donors. The study aimed to test whether signatures of past pathogen exposure could be identified by cataloging public T cell receptors. Using immunosequencing, the study profiled T cell repertoires from approximately 700 subjects and related those repertoires to cytomegalovirus serostatus. In addition to the first cohort of around 670 subjects, a separate validation cohort of over 90 different subjects was used. High-throughput TCR immunosequencing, statistical association of individual TCRs with disease status, and machine learning were combined to predict cytomegalovirus infection status. To study patterns of TCR occurrence, a later analysis re-analyzed previously published TCR beta repertoires from several hundred donors and added high-resolution HLA genotyping. Rather than drawing on any new phenotypic data, the later analysis identified candidate immune exposures from TCR beta sequences and the way those sequences occurred across donors. An earlier analysis of about 620 of the donors applied high-throughput TCR beta sequencing to assess whether each TCR beta V gene segment acted as functional or pseudogenic. Donor age, sex, ethnicity and CMV serostatus were compiled together with the repertoire data. A later genetic analysis took genome-wide SNP genotypes for about 55% of the 666 donors and used that subset as a discovery cohort. All discovery cohort repertoires had been generated on a single sequencing platform. HLA typing included class I and class II loci at four-digit resolution. Typing coverage varied by locus: roughly 620-630 donors for A, B, C, DRB1 and DQB1; some 520 for DQA1; 600 to 610 for DPA1; around 490 for DPB1. About five DR-DQ haplotypes were handled as single units for association and clustering because linkage in the cohort was strong. Among about 400 genotyped donors of the cohort, an average of approximately 240,000 unique TCR beta nucleotide sequences was sequenced per donor, of which about 18% were non-productive.

Overall study results and their limits: A later analysis found that most CMV-associated TCR beta chains appeared HLA-restricted, with HLA associations seemingly driven largely by CMV exposure. Compared with equally common non-associated chains, HLA-associated TCR beta chains in a later analysis were more clonally expanded and had lower generation probabilities. Cytomegalovirus status was reported to be diagnosed by the classifier with high specificity and sensitivity in both the original and validation cohorts. Immune exposure information for the cohort was limited to CMV serostatus. Strong co-occurrence of HLA alleles, especially DR and DQ, made assigning TCR associations to individual alleles difficult. Across donors, most TCR sequences were observed very rarely, whereas some public TCRs were present in many individuals. A few of the identified cytomegalovirus-associated TCR beta chains were confirmed in vitro to be specific for cytomegalovirus antigens. The presence/absence analyses assumed that sequencing depth was roughly uniform across donors, and that assumption may not be true. This cohort had only TCR beta chains sequenced, and the lack of alpha or paired-chain data limited which features could be detected. Because some donors lacked HLA typing at each locus, the association tests relied only on the typed subset. It was suggested by the authors that the approach could potentially be generalized to other disease states and immunological phenotypes. Linkage disequilibrium might explain the correlated functional status among segregating V segments, but an unknown experimental factor could not be excluded. A cluster of highly shared sequence variants was judged likely to represent a technical artifact of the sequencing pipeline. A further reported finding was that TCR beta sequences accurately predicted the HLA-A and HLA-B alleles for most subjects in the first cohort. In a later analysis, several top co-occurrence clusters were reported to appear linked to parvovirus B19, influenza, CMV and Epstein-Barr virus. Because counts were too low, under 20 rarely observed V segments, including chromosome 9 orphons, were left out of the earlier analysis of 587 of the donors. In a later analysis, the rate of TCR association differed among HLA loci, with DRB1 alleles having the most associated TCRs and HLA-C alleles having the fewest. An earlier analysis of 587 of the donors showed that most TCR beta V segments appeared in productive rearrangements either about 87% or about 30% of the time, which broadly matched IMGT annotations. The study gave a list of about 160 TCR beta chains associated with cytomegalovirus. A later genetic analysis associated a missense DCLRE1C variant with V-gene and J-gene trimming of TCR beta chains, and an independent cohort replicated the association. Compared with the roughly 700-donor mean, donors in an Asian-associated ancestry cluster had fewer N-insertions in productive TCRs, according to a later genetic analysis. Specific HLA alleles were associated with 15,000 to 20,000 TCR beta sequences at a false discovery rate of 0.05 in a later analysis. Some IMGT-functional V segments, including TRBV6-2 and TRBV6-3, could not be told apart with the 87-base-pair reads, so those segments were excluded.

Libraries were prepared through the immunoSEQ multiplex PCR assay. For the multiplex PCR, a mixture combining 60 forward primers for TCR Vbeta segments and 13 reverse primers for TCR Jbeta segments was used. The CDR3 region of rearranged TCR beta genes was amplified from genomic DNA by a multiplex PCR assay. Amplified TCR beta libraries were sequenced as 87-base-pair reads on the Illumina HiSeq System. As for how the authors treated the data: A later analysis counted about 80 million unique TCR beta chains across the 500 to 850 repertoires, and around 9.9 million of these chains were shared by at least two donors. Raw reads were error-corrected and collapsed into unique sequences with a nearest-neighbor algorithm that merged closely related sequences to remove PCR and sequencing errors. Alignment of CDR3 sequences to IMGT reference sequences was used to assign V, D and J gene segments. Each retained sequence needed at least a six-nucleotide match to both a V gene segment and a J gene segment. A rearrangement was called productive if the CDR3 had no stop codons and remained in frame with V and J, and every other rearrangement was called non-productive. Following IMGT convention, CDR3 was defined as the stretch from the second conserved V-encoded cysteine to the conserved J-encoded phenylalanine. The earlier analysis of a few hundred of the donors excluded any sequence lacking an unambiguous match to a single V gene segment. An earlier analysis of some 500 of the donors classified V segments as functional when productive rearrangements were above 56.7% and as segregating when the standard deviation between donors was above 5%. A statistical classification framework was built to diagnose cytomegalovirus status from the catalog of TCR beta chain sequences. A later analysis assigned V and J genes by comparing TCR nucleotide sequences with IMGT/GENE-DB human TR gene sequences. In a later analysis, CDR3 sequences and most-parsimonious VDJ recombination scenarios were assigned using the TCRdist pipeline. In a later analysis, every TCR beta chain was defined by the combination of its CDR3 amino acid sequence and its V-gene family, and reads without a unique V-gene family were dropped. A later analysis removed roughly 590 highly shared, low-generation-probability nucleotide sequences to deal with suspected cross-contamination and a sequencing artifact. In a later analysis, a clonal expansion index was calculated for each public chain from normalized within-repertoire ranks of inferred template counts. In a later analysis, generation probabilities were computed using a VDJ recombination model fitted to out-of-frame rearrangements, and the results were checked against IGoR. In a later analysis, TCR-TCR, TCR-HLA and TCR-CMV co-occurrence was scored with hypergeometric tests, and a repertoire-size bias correction was applied to TCR pairs. In a later analysis, false discovery rates were estimated by permuting HLA or CMV assignments 20 times. In a later analysis, co-occurring TCRs were grouped with DBSCAN, and TCRdist sequence similarity was added when clustering was performed within HLA-allele-positive subsets. Co-occurrence clustering excluded repertoires with fewer than 30,000 or more than 120,000 public chains, plus five with anomalous nucleotide sharing. TCRdb re-hosts the immuneACCESS table, in-frame sequences only. Its copies lack some clones; in the studies checked, an unresolved V gene accounts for under half of them, and the cause for the rest is not known. D and trimming come from the DNA, and the V and J calls and clone size come from that table. The sample table shows approximately 150,000 clones, and around 82% are seen once. The top ten constitute roughly 3.2% of the sample.

The cysteine opens and the phenylalanine closes a CDR3 of 11 amino acids. Only the CDR3 part of the read is kept: 33 bases, read in frame from the first base. The germline V gene encodes CDR1 MDHEN and CDR2 SYDVKM. Trimming takes 6 bases from V and 6 bases from J, and the germline ends sit 7 bases apart. In total, 630 or so healthy bone marrow donors made up the cohort. At the time of sampling, every cohort member was nominally healthy, though immune exposures that went unrecorded were likely present. The donor tested CMV seropositive and was one of the 289 seropositive cohort members. A peripheral blood sample was collected from each donor, and TCR beta sequencing was performed on peripheral blood mononuclear cells. The Qiagen DNeasy Blood Extraction Kit was used to extract genomic DNA from the blood cell samples. With respect to this clone: It has no known antigen specificity. Per-base qualities were not stored, and no clone one base away is much larger.

The V and J segments used are TRBV28 and TRBJ2-3, and possibly TRBD1, on 6 matching bases. The sequenced material came from PBMCs. The sequence derives from a man younger than 35 in good health and CMV-seropositive. The DNA sequence is TGTGCCAGCAGCACAGGGGATACGCAGTATTTT. This is translated as CASSTGDTQYF.